A single sample gave rise to the 24 T cell receptor beta chains below, sequenced in a study of blood T cell repertoires in COVID-19 (dated by TCRdb to the early 2020s). The library was obtained by the immunoSEQ multiplex PCR assay. The clones in this table, taken by TCRdb from immuneACCESS, are in-frame only. Not every clone is retained; where verified, under half of the shortfall comes from an unresolved V gene, and the cause of the rest is unknown. The sample table holds some 260,000 clones, of which 82% were seen once. Approximately 4.9% of the sample is taken by the ten largest. The sample taken for sequencing was peripheral blood. These receptors were obtained from an elderly woman with active or convalescent COVID-19.

This rearrangement joins TRBV20-1 to TRBJ2-3; 7 bases agree with TRBD1. CDR1 is DFQATT and CDR2 is SNEGSKA in the germline V gene (reference sequence). The CDR3 contains 14 residues. Trimming took 3 bases from V and 3 from J; bases not matched to a gene: 6. The CDR3 DNA reads as TGCAGTGCTAGTTTGCAGGGGGTTACAGATACGCAGTATTTT. Translating it yields CSASLQGVTDTQYF.

This sequence joins TRBV7-6 and TRBJ2-7; 9 bases are a match to TRBD1. From germline, CDR1 is SGHVS and CDR2 FNYEAQ. With 2 bases clipped from V and 4 bases from J, the junction kept 6 bases outside the gene matches. This CDR3 is 15 amino acids long. The CDR3 bases are TGTGCCAGCAGCTTAACGGGACAGGGTTGGTACGAGCAGTACTTC. Its translation is CASSLTGQGWYEQYF.

The V and J genes are TRBV6-7 and TRBJ2-7, with 8 bases aligning to TRBD1. TRBV6-7 is sorted into the ORF group, with uncertain function. V lost 2 bases and J lost 3; bases outside the gene matches: 9. The CDR3 has 16 amino acids. In nucleotides, the CDR3 is TGTGCCAGCAGTTACGCTCGGACAGGGCCATGCTACGAGCAGTACTTC. This gives the protein CASSYARTGPCYEQYF.

The chain couples TRBV12-3 or TRBV12-4 to TRBJ1-5; D is ambiguous. The CDR3 is 12 amino acids. Trimming shortened V by 7 bases and J by 7 bases, and 11 bases separated the two germline ends. CDR3 in amino acids: CASKRSSQPQHF. CDR3 bases: TGTGCCAGCAAACGGTCCTCGCAGCCCCAGCATTTT.

This clone was recorded once. This rearrangement joins TRBV5-1 to TRBJ2-3; 10 positions agree with TRBD2. V was pared by 5 bases and J by 5 bases, with 8 bases of the junction left unmatched. The CDR3 is 15 amino acids. The germline V gene has CDR1 SGHRS and CDR2 YFSETQ. The CDR3 spells CASRPIAGGIDTQYF. DNA of the CDR3: TGCGCCAGCAGACCAATAGCGGGAGGTATAGATACGCAGTATTTT.

J is TRBJ2-7 and V is TRBV29-1, with a weak D call TRBD2 (6 bases). The CDR3 consists of 13 residues. Trimming cost V 4 bases and J 3 bases, with 13 bases left between them. The V gene's germline CDR1 is SQVTM and CDR2 ANQGSEA. The CDR3 nucleotides read TGCAGCGTTGTCCGGGCGGGGATCTACGAGCAGTACTTC. It translates to CSVVRAGIYEQYF.

V usage is TRBV5-1 and J usage is TRBJ2-7; D uncertain. This CDR3 is built from 14 residues. Deletions cut 6 bases from V and 0 bases from J, with 13 bases between. Germline V gene lookup returns CDR1 SGHRS and CDR2 YFSETQ. CDR3 sequence reads: CASTSLPGSYEQYF. The CDR3 region has the DNA TGCGCCAGCACCTCCCTCCCCGGCTCCTACGAGCAGTACTTC.

This chain uses TRBV12-5 with TRBJ1-2; weak D call: TRBD1 (6 bases). Trimming shortened V by 8 bases and J by 4 bases, and 17 bases separated the two germline ends. The CDR3 extends over 14 amino acids. From germline, CDR1 is LGHNT and CDR2 FRNRAP. The CDR3, as DNA: TGTGCTAGTTCGGACCAGGGGAGCCGCTATGGCTACACCTTC. Translation: CASSDQGSRYGYTF.

In its sample, this clone was seen a few times. The chain recombines TRBV6-1 with TRBJ1-6, with D unclear. The germline CDR1 and CDR2 sequences are MNHNS and SASEGT. This CDR3 spans 14 amino acids. Deletions cut 3 bases from V and 3 bases from J, with 6 bases between. CDR3 region: CASSDWSYNSPLHF. The CDR3 DNA follows: TGTGCCAGCAGTGATTGGAGCTATAATTCACCCCTCCACTTT.

This clone was observed a single time. The chain employs TRBV5-1 and TRBJ1-6; possibly TRBD1 for D (5 bases). Germline assignment: CDR1 SGHRS and CDR2 YFSETQ. The V and J ends lost 5 bases and 2 bases respectively, with 11 bases between them. CDR3 length: 15 residues. CDR3 sequence reads: CASSFQGPYNSPLHF. For the CDR3, the DNA is TGCGCCAGCAGTTTTCAGGGCCCCTATAATTCACCCCTCCACTTT.

This clone was recorded once. This sequence joins TRBV10-3 and TRBJ2-6; a weak D match, TRBD1 (6 bases). Germline V gives CDR1 ENHRY, CDR2 SYGVKD. Trimming left V 7 bases short and J 2 bases short, with 12 bases between. This CDR3 spans 15 amino acids. The DNA for the CDR3 is TGTGCCATCACCCAGCAGGGGACTGGGGCCAACGTCCTGACTTTC. Its protein is CAITQQGTGANVLTF.

The V gene is TRBV10-1, the J gene TRBJ2-7; 10 nucleotides agree with TRBD1. CDR3 length: 15 amino acids. Germline assignment: CDR1 WNHNN and CDR2 SYGVQD (reference sequence). J lost 7 bases, V lost 3 bases, and 9 bases had no gene match. The CDR3 reads CASSDRGQGLNEQYF. CDR3 nucleotides: TGCGCCAGCAGTGATAGGGGACAGGGGTTAAATGAGCAGTACTTC.

V is TRBV29-1 and J is TRBJ1-3; D is possibly TRBD1 (6 bases). Trimming stripped 6 bases from V and 7 bases from J, with 13 bases between. The CDR3 runs 12 residues. Germline V CDR1 and CDR2: SQVTM, ANQGSEA. CDR3 sequence reads: CSVRDTRNTIYF. The CDR3 DNA is TGCAGCGTCCGGGACACCCGGAACACCATATATTTT.

This chain connects TRBV28 to TRBJ2-3; the D gene is possibly TRBD2 (7 bases). Germline loops: CDR1 MDHEN, CDR2 SYDVKM. There are 14 residues in the CDR3. Trimming left V 5 bases short and J 1 base short, with 10 bases between. The chain's CDR3 is CASSEGGGTDTQYF. CDR3 sequence (DNA): TGTGCCAGCAGTGAGGGGGGGGGCACAGATACGCAGTATTTT.

The J gene is TRBJ2-1, the V gene TRBV7-8; the match to TRBD2 covers 12 bases. V shed 4 bases, J shed 4 bases, and the junction held 8 bases outside the gene matches. The CDR3 is made up of 17 amino acids. Germline V lookup: CDR1 SGHVS, CDR2 FQNEAQ. The CDR3 reads CASSSPTSGSIYNEQFF. In nucleotides, the CDR3 is TGTGCCAGCAGCTCTCCGACTAGCGGGAGTATATACAATGAGCAGTTCTTC.

The chain has TRBV18 and TRBJ2-3, with 7 bases aligning to TRBD1. CDR3 length equals 13 residues. The ends lost 5 bases at V and 5 bases at J; junction bases unmatched: 4. The germline gives CDR1 KGHSH, CDR2 LQKENI. CDR3 sequence: CASSVQGVDTQYF. The CDR3, as DNA: TGTGCCAGCTCAGTTCAGGGGGTAGATACGCAGTATTTT.

CDR3 nucleotides: TGCGCCAGCATCCTATCCGGGACAGGCCCCCCAGGGCAGTACTTC. Encoded protein: CASILSGTGPPGQYF. The chain recombines TRBV10-1 with TRBJ2-7; 8 bases are shared with TRBD1. After removal of 7 bases from V and 9 bases from J, the junction contained 17 bases not matched to a gene. The CDR3 runs 15 residues. CDR1 and CDR2 (germline): WNHNN, SYGVQD (reference sequence).

The rearrangement links TRBV28 to TRBJ1-2, with 7 bases identical to TRBD1. Germline CDR1 MDHEN, CDR2 SYDVKM. The CDR3 has 15 residues. The J segment lost 8 bases and the V segment lost 3 bases, leaving 12 bases of the junction unmatched. Here the CDR3 DNA reads TGTGCCAGCAGTTTGGGGGACAGTAGAACCTACGGCTACACCTTC. It encodes CASSLGDSRTYGYTF.

The chain recombines TRBV28 with TRBJ1-6, with unresolved D. Germline values: CDR1 MDHEN, CDR2 SYDVKM. Trimming pared 2 bases from V and 4 bases from J, leaving 6 bases between. CDR3 size: 14 residues. This CDR3 reads CASSLTEYNSPLHF. The CDR3 DNA follows: TGTGCCAGCAGTTTAACAGAATATAATTCACCCCTCCACTTT.

This chain connects TRBV30 to TRBJ1-1; 7 bases are a match to TRBD1. The CDR3 extends over 14 amino acids. Germline lookup yields CDR1 GTSNPN and CDR2 SVGIG (reference sequence). J gave up 5 bases and V 2 bases, and 8 bases lay outside the gene matches. CDR3 nucleotide sequence: TGTGCCTGGAGTCCACTGACAGGGCGGACTGAAGCTTTCTTT. It is translated as CAWSPLTGRTEAFF.

The chain has TRBV19 and TRBJ1-2; possibly TRBD1 for D (6 bases). Germline V gene data show CDR1 as LNHDA and CDR2 as SQIVND (reference sequence). This CDR3 has 15 amino acids. Trimming stripped 7 bases from V and 6 bases from J, with 21 bases between. CDR3 sequence: CASTPTGGRWDGYTF. The CDR3 DNA reads TGTGCCAGTACCCCCACGGGGGGGCGATGGGATGGCTACACCTTC.

J is TRBJ2-5 and V is TRBV5-4; 9 positions agree with TRBD2. Germline V gene sequence: CDR1 SGHNT, CDR2 YYREEE (reference sequence). The length of the CDR3 is 16 residues. The ends lost 3 bases at V and 2 bases at J; junction bases unmatched: 8. The CDR3 DNA reads TGTGCCAGCAGCTCGGGGGGTAGCGGGGGACAAGAGACCCAGTACTTC. It is translated as CASSSGGSGGQETQYF.

CDR3 nucleotide sequence: TGTGCCAGCAGTATGACAGTACTTGTTGAAAAACTGTTTTTT. Encoded protein: CASSMTVLVEKLFF. The V gene is TRBV28, the J gene TRBJ1-4, with D perhaps TRBD1 (5 bases). Germline V gene data show CDR1 as MDHEN and CDR2 as SYDVKM. Trimming cost V 5 bases and J 7 bases, with 14 bases left between them. CDR3 length: 14 amino acids.

V usage is TRBV2 and J usage is TRBJ2-2; 10 bases are a match to TRBD2. Germline assignment: CDR1 SNHLY and CDR2 FYNNEI. V gave up 7 bases and J gave up 13 bases; unmatched junction bases: 18. The CDR3 consists of 16 residues. This CDR3 reads CASILNAWTSGVGLFF. The CDR3 DNA reads as TGTGCCAGCATTCTAAATGCGTGGACTAGCGGCGTCGGGCTGTTTTTT.